The clone carrying this T cell receptor (beta chain) came up many times. No antigen is known for it. RNA transcripts were the template for amplifying TCR beta CDR3 regions. HTBI primers were employed in a first-round RT-PCR of the TCR CDR3. TCRdb called the multiplex PCR reads again in MiXCR, with one record for every CDR3 protein. The sample includes some 620,000 distinct CDR3 sequences, about a sixth seen only once; the top ten take over 3.5%. The CDR3 is 14 residues long. The germline V gene has CDR1 DFQATT and CDR2 SNEGSKA (reference sequence). The V end was cut by 0 bases, the J end by 3 bases, with 12 bases between. The sample comes from a study of T cells in Graves' hyperthyroidism and ophthalmopathy. Study-level results: Ophthalmopathy was identified by the model a median approximately 6.4 months ahead of onset.

The specimen was blood. V is TRBV20-1 and J is TRBJ2-7; D is perhaps TRBD1 (6 bases). This receptor was taken from a woman aged 25 to 39 with Graves' hyperthyroidism. The CDR3 nucleotides read TGCAGTGCTAGAGATATTGGACAGAACTACGAGCAGTACTTC. Its protein product is CSARDIGQNYEQYF.